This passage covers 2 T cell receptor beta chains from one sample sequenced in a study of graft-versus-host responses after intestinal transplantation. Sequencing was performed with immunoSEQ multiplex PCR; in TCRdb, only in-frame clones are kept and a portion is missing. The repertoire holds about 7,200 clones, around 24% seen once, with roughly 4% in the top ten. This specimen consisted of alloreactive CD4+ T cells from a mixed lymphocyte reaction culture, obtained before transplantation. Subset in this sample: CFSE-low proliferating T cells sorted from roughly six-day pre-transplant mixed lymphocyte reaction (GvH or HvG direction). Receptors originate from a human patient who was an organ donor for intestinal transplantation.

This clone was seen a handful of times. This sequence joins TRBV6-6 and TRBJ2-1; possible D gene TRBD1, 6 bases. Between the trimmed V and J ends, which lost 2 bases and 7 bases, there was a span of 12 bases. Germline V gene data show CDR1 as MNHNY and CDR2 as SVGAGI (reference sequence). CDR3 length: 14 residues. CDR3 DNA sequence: TGTGCCAGCAGTTACGACAGGATAAGGAATGAGCAGTTCTTC. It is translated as CASSYDRIRNEQFF.

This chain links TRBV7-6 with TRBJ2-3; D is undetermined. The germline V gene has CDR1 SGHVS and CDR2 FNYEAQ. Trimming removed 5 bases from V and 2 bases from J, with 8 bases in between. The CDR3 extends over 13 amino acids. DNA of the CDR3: TGTGCCAGCAGCACTTCGGACACAGATACGCAGTATTTT. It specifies CASSTSDTDTQYF.